These T cell receptor beta chains were read from a single sample in a study of T cell repertoires in cytomegalovirus infection. TCRdb recomputed calls from the reads with MiXCR, one row per CDR3 protein. The repertoire holds hundreds of thousands of distinct CDR3 sequences, with approximately 34% as singletons. Specimen: PBMCs. The receptors originated from a human donor in good health (CMV status not recorded). Some clones in this sample may be carry-over from other donors' samples. Both conserved end residues are part of each CDR3. Each record gives: J gene, clone size, D gene, V gene, CDR3 DNA, CDR3 protein. D genes are given only for firm matches. Not every row has a clone size; where given, it reads once, few, many or a size class.

TRBJ1-5 | . | . | TRBV12-3/TRBV12-4 | TGTGCCAGCAGCCTATCCGGGGCAGACAGCAGGGGTCAGCCCCAGCATTTT | CASSLSGADSRGQPQHF
TRBJ2-1 | few | TRBD2 | TRBV28 | TGTGCCAGCAGTTTAGGGCTAGCGGGGGTTTTTCCCTACAATGAGCAGTTCTTC | CASSLGLAGVFPYNEQFF
TRBJ1-2 | . | . | TRBV5-1 | TGCGCCAGCAGCTTGACCCGAGTACGGGAAGGCTACACCTTC | CASSLTRVREGYTF
TRBJ1-1 | . | . | TRBV12-3/TRBV12-4 | TGTGCCAGCAGTTTAACATCGAACACTGAAGCTTTCTTT | CASSLTSNTEAFF
TRBJ1-4 | few | TRBD1 | TRBV5-1 | TGCGCCAGCAGCCCGGGACTCTGGACAGGGAATAATGAAAAACTGTTTTTT | CASSPGLWTGNNEKLFF
TRBJ2-7 | . | . | TRBV20-1 | TGCAGTGCTGGCTGGGGATTAACCTACGAGCAGTACTTC | CSAGWGLTYEQYF
TRBJ2-7 | . | . | TRBV9 | TGTGCCAGCAGCGTAGAACCCTCCTACGAGCAGTACTTC | CASSVEPSYEQYF
TRBJ2-1 | . | TRBD1 | TRBV20-1 | TGCAGTGCTTTAGACAGGGGTACCAGCCACAATGAGCAGTTCTTC | CSALDRGTSHNEQFF
TRBJ2-6 | few | . | TRBV7-2 | TGTGCCAGCAGCTTTTACAGGGCTAGGCTATCTGGGGCCAACGTCCTGACTTTC | CASSFYRARLSGANVLTF
TRBJ2-3 | . | TRBD2 | TRBV7-2 | TGTGCCAGCAGTCTATATAGCGGGAGCGGTACAGATACGCAGTATTTT | CASSLYSGSGTDTQYF
TRBJ1-5 | . | . | TRBV7-8 | TGTGCCAGCAGCTTAAGTGGGGGGTTGTTGGGCAATCAGCCCCAGCATTTT | CASSLSGGLLGNQPQHF
TRBJ2-7 | . | TRBD1 | TRBV28 | TGTGCCAGCAGTGGACAGGGCTTTGTATACGAGCAGTACTTC | CASSGQGFVYEQYF
TRBJ1-5 | . | . | TRBV5-1 | TGCGCCAGCAGCTTAGGCCCAGGATGCAATCAGCCCCAGCATTTT | CASSLGPGCNQPQHF
TRBJ2-7 | many | . | TRBV7-2 | TGTGCCAGCAGCTTAGGGTCTAGCGAGTACTACGAGCAGTACTTC | CASSLGSSEYYEQYF
TRBJ2-2 | . | TRBD1 | TRBV7-8 | TGTGCCAGCAGCTTAGCGGACAGGGGGCCGGCCGGGGAGCTGTTTTTT | CASSLADRGPAGELFF
TRBJ1-2 | few | . | TRBV20-1 | TGCAGTGCTAGCCCATGGTCCCAACCCTGGGACTATGGCTACACCTTC | CSASPWSQPWDYGYTF
TRBJ1-4 | . | . | TRBV11-2 | TGTGCCAGCAGCTTAGGCCTCCGGGGGAGGGATGAAAAACTGTTTTTT | CASSLGLRGRDEKLFF
TRBJ2-2 | . | TRBD1 | TRBV28 | TGTGCCATCCCCAAAAACAGGGGCACCGGGGAGCTGTTTTTT | CAIPKNRGTGELFF
TRBJ1-2 | . | TRBD1 | TRBV27 | TGTGCCAGCAGTCCCACTCGGACAGGGCGGGGGACTAACTATGGCTACACCTTC | CASSPTRTGRGTNYGYTF
TRBJ2-7 | . | . | TRBV4-1 | TGCGCCAGCAGCCGGGGCTTTGGGGACGAGCAGTACTTC | CASSRGFGDEQYF
TRBJ1-1 | once | . | TRBV12-3/TRBV12-4 | TGTGCCAGCGTTCAACAGGGTGAGGGCACTGAAGCTTTCTTT | CASVQQGEGTEAFF
TRBJ2-3 | many | TRBD2 | TRBV20-1 | TGCAGTGCTGAAGCGGGGCGCACAGATACGCAGTATTTT | CSAEAGRTDTQYF
TRBJ2-2 | . | . | TRBV19 | TGTGCCAGTAGTATCCCGGGACATTACACCGGGGAGCTGTTTTTT | CASSIPGHYTGELFF
TRBJ1-5 | few | . | TRBV6-6 | TGTGCCAGCAGTTACTCGAAACAGCCCCAGCATTTT | CASSYSKQPQHF
TRBJ2-1 | few | TRBD2 | TRBV7-2 | TGTGCCAGCAGCTTACACGCGGGAGGGCCAGGGCCTGAGCAGTTCTTC | CASSLHAGGPGPEQFF
TRBJ2-3 | . | . | TRBV19 | TGTGCCAGTAGTATACAGGTAGAGGATCCAGATACGCAGTATTTT | CASSIQVEDPDTQYF
TRBJ2-3 | . | . | TRBV30 | TGTGCCTGGAGTCCCGGGACCTCGAAGCAGTATTTT | CAWSPGTSKQYF
TRBJ2-2 | . | TRBD2 | TRBV27 | TGTGCCAGCAGTGCGGGACTAGGTGGCGGGGAGCTGTTTTTT | CASSAGLGGGELFF
TRBJ2-1 | . | TRBD2 | TRBV15 | TGTGCCACCAGCAGTTGGTCTAGCGGGAGCAATGAGCAGTTCTTC | CATSSWSSGSNEQFF
TRBJ1-5 | . | . | TRBV12-3/TRBV12-4 | TGTGCCAGCAGTTTATATGGGGAGAGCAATCAGCCCCAGCATTTT | CASSLYGESNQPQHF
TRBJ2-7 | many | TRBD2 | TRBV7-2 | TGTGCCAGCAGCTTAATTGCGGGACTAGGTTACGAGCAGTACTTC | CASSLIAGLGYEQYF
TRBJ1-5 | . | . | TRBV12-3/TRBV12-4 | TGTGCCAGCAGGCCCCAGGGACAGCCCCAGCATTTT | CASRPQGQPQHF
TRBJ1-5 | few | . | TRBV15 | TGTGCCACCAGCAGCGATGAGGACGTAGCTCGTCAGCCCCAGCATTTT | CATSSDEDVARQPQHF
TRBJ1-1 | . | . | TRBV20-1 | TGCAGTGCTATGGACAGTCGCACTGAGCCTTTCTTT | CSAMDSRTEPFF
TRBJ2-2 | few | . | TRBV7-9 | TGTGCCAGCACCTTAAAGGGAGCCACCGGGGAGCTGTTTTTT | CASTLKGATGELFF
TRBJ2-5 | . | . | TRBV7-9 | TGTGCCAGCAGCTTACCAAGGGGGAACCCTTTACAAGAGACCCAGTACTTC | CASSLPRGNPLQETQYF
TRBJ2-4 | . | TRBD1 | TRBV27 | TGTGCCAGCAGTCTCGGGGACAGGAAAAACATTCAGTACTTC | CASSLGDRKNIQYF
TRBJ1-5 | many | TRBD1 | TRBV7-2 | TGTGCCAGCAGCCTCGACAGGGTTGGAGCCCAGCATTTT | CASSLDRVGAQHF
TRBJ2-7 | few | . | TRBV5-1 | TGCGCCAGCGGACTAACAACGGGAGATATCTACGAGCAGTACTTC | CASGLTTGDIYEQYF
TRBJ1-1 | . | TRBD1 | TRBV15 | TGTGCCACCAGCGACGACAGGGGTCTTGCTGAAGCTTTCTTT | CATSDDRGLAEAFF
TRBJ1-4 | . | . | TRBV2 | TGTGCCAGCAGTGAAAGGTCTAGGAGGGACGAAAAACTGTTTTTT | CASSERSRRDEKLFF
TRBJ1-2 | few | . | TRBV27 | TGTGCCAGCAGTTTTTCTGGACCGGATGGCTACACCTTC | CASSFSGPDGYTF
TRBJ2-7 | few | . | TRBV7-2 | TGTGCCAGCAGCCTCTTTAGCGGTAAGGACTACGAGCAGTACTTC | CASSLFSGKDYEQYF